Following are 15 T cell receptor beta chains from one sample sequenced in a study of PD-1 blockade in classical Hodgkin lymphoma. Relapse was seen in all patients after autologous stem cell transplantation, and brentuximab vedotin exposure was variable. Clones were sequenced by immunoSEQ multiplex PCR, and TCRdb holds only the in-frame ones, with some missing. The sample includes roughly 140,000 clones, approximately 81% seen only once; the top ten take roughly 9.8%. The source material was peripheral blood mononuclear cells (PBMCs), sampled before the second cycle of nivolumab. These TCRs come from a human donor with classical Hodgkin lymphoma.

The CDR3 sequence: CASSLRSSYEQYF. The CDR3 region has the DNA TGTGCCAGCAGCTTGCGGAGCTCCTACGAGCAGTACTTC. The gene calls are TRBV5-4 and TRBJ2-7; the D is unclear. Trimming took 1 base from V and 0 from J, leaving 5 bases between them. CDR1 and CDR2 (germline): SGHNT, YYREEE (reference sequence). The CDR3 consists of 13 residues.

The chain joins TRBV18 to TRBJ2-5; D remains unclear. The germline V gene has CDR1 KGHSH and CDR2 LQKENI. The CDR3 runs to 13 residues. V dropped 3 bases and J dropped 2 bases, with 7 bases sitting between them. CDR3 nucleotide sequence: TGTGCCAGCTCACCCGTAATACAAGAGACCCAGTACTTC. This translates into CASSPVIQETQYF.

The chain uses TRBV19 and TRBJ1-1, with D possibly being TRBD1 (5 bases). This CDR3 is built from 15 residues. CDR1 LNHDA and CDR2 SQIVND come from the germline V gene (reference sequence). V was shortened by 6 bases and J by 4 bases, with 18 bases between the two germline ends. CDR3 nucleotide sequence: TGTGCCAGTAGACGGTCGGCTGGGGGGGGCACTGAAGCTTTCTTT. This translates into CASRRSAGGGTEAFF.

J is TRBJ2-7 and V is TRBV27; D remains unclear. Germline CDR1 and CDR2: MNHEY and SMNVEV (reference sequence). V gave up 3 bases and J gave up 0 bases, with 9 bases separating them. The CDR3 consists of 14 residues. The CDR3: CASSFIGTSYEQYF. Written as DNA, the CDR3 is TGTGCCAGCAGTTTCATTGGAACCTCCTACGAGCAGTACTTC.

The chain joins TRBV21-1 to TRBJ1-1; TRBD1 is taken as the D call from the table, unchecked against the DNA. TRBV21-1 is classified as a pseudogene. CDR3 length: 14 residues. The CDR3 DNA follows: TGTGCCAGCCCAGACCGACAGGATCAGACTGAAGCTTTCTTT. Translating gives CASPDRQDQTEAFF.

The V and J genes are TRBV7-9 and TRBJ2-5, with D unresolved. The germline V gene has CDR1 SEHNR and CDR2 FQNEAQ (reference sequence). The CDR3 runs to 14 residues. V lost 5 bases and J lost 5, with 15 bases in between. The CDR3 DNA is TGTGCCAGCAGCCCTGGGATTTCCGTGGAGACCCAGTACTTC. This codes for CASSPGISVETQYF.

The chain couples TRBV28 to TRBJ1-4; unclear D gene. Germline V lookup: CDR1 MDHEN, CDR2 SYDVKM. This CDR3 is built from 13 residues. V lost 6 bases and J lost 6, with 11 bases in between. In DNA, the CDR3 is TGTGCCAGCAGCCATAGGGTATATGAAAAACTGTTTTTT. Amino acids: CASSHRVYEKLFF. Complete variable domain (other parts from reference TRBV28 and TRBJ1-4): DVKVTQSSRYLVKRTGEKVFLECVQDMDHENMFWYRQDPGLGLRLIYFSYDVKMKEKGDIPEGYSVSREKKERFSLILESASTNQTSMYLCASSHRVYEKLFFGSGTQLSVL.

This clone appeared a few times. This chain connects TRBV19 to TRBJ2-1, with 7 bases identical to TRBD2. Germline CDR1 and CDR2: LNHDA and SQIVND (reference sequence). The length of the CDR3 is 16 residues. V lost 0 bases, J lost 4 bases, and 6 bases stayed unmatched. CDR3: CASSIEALAAYNEQFF. The CDR3 DNA sequence: TGTGCCAGTAGTATAGAAGCGCTAGCGGCGTACAATGAGCAGTTCTTC.

J is TRBJ2-1 and V is TRBV7-2; possibly TRBD1 or TRBD2 for D (5 bases each). This CDR3 is built from 13 residues. Germline lookup yields CDR1 SGHTA and CDR2 FQGNSA. V was pared by 3 bases and J by 10 bases, with 13 bases between. In DNA, the CDR3 is TGTGCCAGCAGCTTCGGGGCTTGGGGGGAGCAGTTCTTC. This sequence encodes CASSFGAWGEQFF.

The CDR3 DNA is TGTGCCAGCAGCCCCGGCCTGAGCACAGATACGCAGTATTTT. Translation: CASSPGLSTDTQYF. The genes are TRBV7-9 and TRBJ2-3; D remains ambiguous. Germline V gives CDR1 SEHNR, CDR2 FQNEAQ (reference sequence). CDR3 length: 14 amino acids. Trimming took off 5 bases at V and 0 bases at J, with 9 bases between the two ends.

This chain joins TRBV28 and TRBJ1-2; 7 bases line up with TRBD1. The J segment lost 3 bases and the V segment lost 7 bases, leaving 5 bases of the junction unmatched. This CDR3 contains 13 residues. The V gene's germline CDR1 is MDHEN and CDR2 SYDVKM. The CDR3 reads CASTVGGYYGYTF. DNA of the CDR3: TGTGCCAGCACTGTAGGGGGCTACTATGGCTACACCTTC.

V gene TRBV10-3 combines with J gene TRBJ2-3, with unresolved D. The germline V and J ends were trimmed by 4 bases and 6 bases, with 11 bases remaining between them. The CDR3 is 13 amino acids. Germline CDR1 is ENHRY and CDR2 is SYGVKD. The CDR3 DNA reads TGTGCCATCAGTGCGACCGAAAGGGATACGCAGTATTTT. It yields the protein CAISATERDTQYF.

The chain links TRBV27 to TRBJ1-5, with TRBD1 matching over 7 bases. This CDR3 contains 13 residues. Germline V CDR1 and CDR2: MNHEY, SMNVEV (reference sequence). Germline trimming cut 5 bases from V and 4 bases from J; bases unmatched to any gene: 2. The chain's CDR3 is CASSMDRNQPQHF. CDR3 in DNA: TGTGCCAGCAGTATGGACAGGAATCAGCCCCAGCATTTT.

The chain has TRBV27 and TRBJ2-1; TRBD2 matches 8 bases. V lost 2 bases, J lost 7 bases, and 10 bases stayed unmatched. The CDR3 runs 16 residues. Per germline, CDR1 MNHEY and CDR2 SMNVEV (reference sequence). This CDR3 is CASSLLTGGRKNEQFF. The CDR3 DNA follows: TGTGCCAGCAGTTTACTGACGGGCGGGAGGAAAAATGAGCAGTTCTTC.

The chain couples TRBV7-9 to TRBJ1-2; TRBD1 matches at 7 bases. V shed 3 bases, J shed 8 bases, and the junction held 12 bases outside the gene matches. The CDR3 totals 15 residues. Germline lookup yields CDR1 SEHNR and CDR2 FQNEAQ (reference sequence). Written as DNA, the CDR3 is TGTGCCAGCAGCTTGGGGCAGGGGGTAAAGTACGGCTACACCTTC. Translating it yields CASSLGQGVKYGYTF.